This T cell receptor (beta chain) is drawn from a study of identical twins. Study-level points and caveats: Cross-sectional statistics underpinned the conclusions; the same donors were not followed. The presence of invariant MAIT and iNKT cells could partly confound analyses of zero-insertion sequences. Cord blood beta clonotypes present at high abundance carried fewer insertions; no such pattern appeared in memory repertoires.

The CDR3 has 15 amino acids. The V end was cut by 0 bases, the J end by 0 bases, with 4 bases between. Germline assignment: CDR1 SGHRS and CDR2 YFSETQ. Each cDNA held unique molecular identifiers, and template switching gave it a universal primer site. A single record per CDR3 protein comes from TCRdb applying MiXCR to the 5' RACE reads. The sample includes 640,000 or so distinct CDR3 sequences, over 5% of them seen just once. This clonotype showed up many times. Its antigen remains unknown. The specimen was naive T cells sorted from blood. This chain uses TRBV5-1 with TRBJ2-6, with D uncertain. The source is a young man in good health. The chain's CDR3 is CASSLESSGANVLTF. The CDR3 DNA reads TGCGCCAGCAGCTTGGAGAGCTCTGGGGCCAACGTCCTGACTTTC. The whole variable domain, remainder taken from reference TRBV5-1 and TRBJ2-6, is KAGVTQTPRYLIKTRGQQVTLSCSPISGHRSVSWYQQTPGQGLQFLFEYFSETQRNKGNFPGRFSGRQFSNSRSEMNVSTLELGDSALYLCASSLESSGANVLTFGAGSRLTVL.